This entry lists 32 T cell receptor beta chains sequenced from one sample in a study of cytomegalovirus exposure and HLA in healthy donors. PCR involved 60 Vbeta and 13 Jbeta primers. Clones were sequenced by immunoSEQ multiplex PCR, and TCRdb holds only the in-frame ones, with some missing. The table includes tens of thousands of clones, about four fifths detected once. The sequenced sample consisted of PBMCs. The receptors derive from a man between 18 and 29 years old in good health and CMV-seropositive.

The chain links TRBV10-2 to TRBJ2-3; no firm D call. The V end was cut by 2 bases, the J end by 0 bases, with 6 bases between. The CDR3 is 14 amino acids. Germline CDR1 is WSHSY and CDR2 is SAAADI. The CDR3 loop is CASSEAGSTDTQYF. CDR3 coding DNA: TGCGCCAGCAGTGAGGCCGGGAGCACAGATACGCAGTATTTT.

The J gene is TRBJ2-3, the V gene TRBV5-1; TRBD2 matches 8 bases. CDR3 length: 14 residues. Germline V gene sequence: CDR1 SGHRS, CDR2 YFSETQ. V shed 7 bases and J 6 bases; nucleotides not matched to a gene: 10. The CDR3, as DNA: TGCGCCAGCTCACCGACTAGCGCCGAGGATACGCAGTATTTT. This encodes CASSPTSAEDTQYF.

J is TRBJ1-5 and V is TRBV19; no definite D call. CDR1 is LNHDA, CDR2 SQIVND, per germline (reference sequence). This CDR3 is built from 12 residues. The V end was cut by 8 bases, the J end by 5 bases, with 10 bases between. The CDR3 sequence is CASDPGDQPQHF. For the CDR3, the DNA is TGTGCCAGTGACCCCGGGGATCAGCCCCAGCATTTT.

The J gene is TRBJ2-2, the V gene TRBV29-1; 10 bases fit TRBD2. Per germline, CDR1 SQVTM and CDR2 ANQGSEA. The length of the CDR3 is 17 residues. V dropped 2 bases and J dropped 2; count of bases not matched to a gene: 8. The CDR3 spells CSVEKSLAGVNTGELFF. Here the CDR3 DNA reads TGCAGCGTTGAAAAAAGTCTAGCGGGAGTCAACACCGGGGAGCTGTTTTTT.

The chain combines TRBV7-9 with TRBJ1-2, with D possibly TRBD1 on 5 matching bases. Germline CDR1 and CDR2: SEHNR and FQNEAQ (reference sequence). Trimming removed 4 bases from V and 6 bases from J, with 12 bases in between. The CDR3 extends over 13 amino acids. The CDR3 sequence: CASSSRDLNGYTF. The CDR3 region has the DNA TGTGCCAGCAGCTCCAGGGACTTGAATGGCTACACCTTC.

V and J are TRBV25-1 and TRBJ1-2; 7 positions agree with TRBD1. Germline V lookup: CDR1 MGHDK, CDR2 SYGVNS. The junction had 7 bases not matched to a gene; V was cut back by 3 bases and J by 6 bases. There are 14 residues in the CDR3. As DNA, the CDR3 is TGTGCCAGCAGTGACGATTGGACAGGCCATGGCTACACCTTC. Its translation: CASSDDWTGHGYTF.

J is TRBJ1-5 and V is TRBV28; tentative D call: TRBD1 (5 bases). Deletions cut 3 bases from V and 6 bases from J, with 12 bases between. Germline lookup yields CDR1 MDHEN and CDR2 SYDVKM. CDR3 length: 14 amino acids. CDR3 amino acids: CASSFRTPRQPQHF. Here the CDR3 DNA reads TGTGCCAGCAGTTTTCGGACACCACGTCAGCCCCAGCATTTT.

This sequence joins TRBV6-7 and TRBJ2-7; possible D gene TRBD1, 6 bases. TRBV6-7 is an ORF, with its function uncertain. V lost 2 bases and J lost 2, with 13 bases in between. The CDR3 covers 15 residues. DNA for the CDR3: TGTGCCAGCAGTTACCCAGGGGCCCTCCCCTACGAGCAGTACTTC. This translates into CASSYPGALPYEQYF.

A remark on this clone: Without the conserved terminal phenylalanine or tryptophan, this CDR3 likely stems from a read error. The rearrangement links TRBV25-1 to TRBJ2-6; TRBD2 is a possible D gene (5 bases). Trimming left V 4 bases short and J 5 bases short, with 9 bases between. Germline V CDR1 and CDR2: MGHDK, SYGVNS. This CDR3 is built from 14 residues. The CDR3, as DNA: TGTGCCAGCAGTGGTGGGAGACGGGCCAACGTCCTGACTGTC. Its translation is CASSGGRRANVLTV.

The V call is TRBV7-2, the J call TRBJ1-3; 7 bases match TRBD1. J was trimmed by 2 bases and V by 1 base; bases with no gene match: 2. This CDR3 region has 15 residues. Germline-derived CDR1 and CDR2 are SGHTA and FQGNSA. Here the CDR3 reads CASSLVTGTGNTIYF. In nucleotides, the CDR3 is TGTGCCAGCAGCTTAGTGACAGGGACTGGAAACACCATATATTTT.

The chain is built from TRBV10-3 and TRBJ1-2; D is unresolved. Germline loops: CDR1 ENHRY, CDR2 SYGVKD. This CDR3 spans 14 amino acids. The ends were cut back, 0 bases at V and 8 bases at J, with 13 bases in the middle. CDR3 DNA: TGTGCCATCAGTGAGTCAGGTTACGAGGAAGGCTACACCTTC. Translated, it gives CAISESGYEEGYTF.

Turning to this clone: The same CDR3 also results from other DNA sequences found in this sample. The chain combines TRBV7-3 with TRBJ2-2; D gene uncertain. The V gene's germline CDR1 is SGHTA and CDR2 FQGTGA. CDR3 length: 12 amino acids. Trimming removed 2 bases from V and 7 bases from J, with 5 bases in between. In DNA form, the CDR3 reads TGTGCCAGCAGCTTATCGGGCGGGGAGCTGTTTTTT. This sequence encodes CASSLSGGELFF.

This chain links TRBV6-5 with TRBJ2-5; 12 nucleotides match TRBD1. The germline V gene has CDR1 MNHEY and CDR2 SVGAGI. V shed 6 bases and J 4 bases; nucleotides not matched to a gene: 6. The CDR3 contains 15 residues. In nucleotides, the CDR3 is TGTGCCAGCAGGAAGGGGGACAGGGGGCCAGAGACCCAGTACTTC. Amino acid sequence: CASRKGDRGPETQYF.

V and J are TRBV28 and TRBJ1-2, with 9 nucleotides matching TRBD1. CDR1 MDHEN and CDR2 SYDVKM come from the germline V gene. The CDR3 loop spans 15 amino acids. V lost 5 bases and J lost 5; bases outside the gene matches: 9. The CDR3 DNA is TGTGCCAGCAGTCCTGCGGGACAGGGTTCGTATGGCTACACCTTC. Translation gives CASSPAGQGSYGYTF.

CDR3 bases: TGTGCCAGCAGTAAATCCGGGACAGGGGACTTGGAGCAGTACTTC. Its translation is CASSKSGTGDLEQYF. This chain uses TRBV2 with TRBJ2-7; 10 bases line up with TRBD1. The V gene end was trimmed by 5 bases and the J gene end by 7 bases; junction bases not matched to a gene: 11. Germline CDR1 reads SNHLY; CDR2 reads FYNNEI. The CDR3 covers 15 residues. Drawing the rest from reference TRBV2 and TRBJ2-7, the complete variable domain is EPEVTQTPSHQVTQMGQEVILRCVPISNHLYFYWYRQILGQKVEFLVSFYNNEISEKSEIFDDQFSVERPDGSNFTLKIRSTKLEDSAMYFCASSKSGTGDLEQYFGPGTRLTVT.

The gene calls are TRBV11-2 and TRBJ2-7; 8 nucleotides align to TRBD1. Germline V lookup: CDR1 SGHAT, CDR2 FQNNGV. The CDR3 consists of 16 residues. The ends lost 6 bases at V and 2 bases at J; junction bases unmatched: 12. CDR3 residues: CASSQSRGPFAYEQYF. CDR3 nucleotides: TGTGCCAGCAGTCAGTCCAGGGGGCCCTTTGCCTACGAGCAGTACTTC.

V gene TRBV19 combines with J gene TRBJ1-1; no definite D call. The CDR3 loop spans 14 amino acids. Trimming stripped 5 bases from V and 2 bases from J, with 12 bases between. Germline V gene sequence: CDR1 LNHDA, CDR2 SQIVND (reference sequence). For the CDR3, the DNA is TGTGCCAGTAGTCCAACCAACAGAAACACTGAAGCTTTCTTT. Translating gives CASSPTNRNTEAFF. The full variable domain, completed using reference TRBV19 and TRBJ1-1, is DGGITQSPKYLFRKEGQNVTLSCEQNLNHDAMYWYRQDPGQGLRLIYYSQIVNDFQKGDIAEGYSVSREKKESFPLTVTSAQKNPTAFYLCASSPTNRNTEAFFGQGTRLTVV.

V and J are TRBV4-1 and TRBJ2-7; TRBD2 agrees at 7 bases. Germline lookup yields CDR1 MGHRA and CDR2 YSYEKL. With 1 base clipped from V and 0 bases from J, the junction kept 6 bases outside the gene matches. CDR3 length: 16 amino acids. CDR3 amino acids: CASSQGPSGNSYEQYF. The CDR3 bases are TGCGCCAGCAGCCAAGGGCCTAGCGGCAACTCCTACGAGCAGTACTTC.

This sequence joins TRBV11-2 and TRBJ1-1; perhaps TRBD1 as D (6 bases). Trimming took 3 bases from V and 1 from J, leaving 9 bases between them. The CDR3 is made up of 14 amino acids. Looked up from germline, CDR1 is SGHAT and CDR2 is FQNNGV. The CDR3 region has the DNA TGTGCCAGCAGCTTGACAGGTCAGAACACTGAAGCTTTCTTT. This codes for CASSLTGQNTEAFF.

This clone showed up just a few times. In DNA form, the CDR3 reads TGTGCCAGCAGCAGGGGGACTAATGAAAAACTGTTTTTT. This encodes CASSRGTNEKLFF. The chain is built from TRBV6-5 and TRBJ1-4, with TRBD1 matching over 7 bases. Germline V gives CDR1 MNHEY, CDR2 SVGAGI. The CDR3 loop spans 13 amino acids. Unmatched junction bases numbered 0, after V lost 6 bases and J lost 2 bases.

The J gene is TRBJ1-2, the V gene TRBV14; TRBD1 aligns across 10 bases. CDR3 length: 15 amino acids. J was trimmed by 1 base and V by 7 bases; bases with no gene match: 6. CDR1 is SGHDN and CDR2 is FVKESK in the germline V gene. CDR3 DNA sequence: TGTGCCAGCAACCCCTGGACAGGGGGTAACTATGGCTACACCTTC. Translation: CASNPWTGGNYGYTF.

This sequence joins TRBV7-9 and TRBJ2-5; 7 bases fit TRBD2. From germline, CDR1 is SEHNR and CDR2 FQNEAQ (reference sequence). This CDR3 has 14 residues. With 4 bases clipped from V and 1 base from J, the junction kept 3 bases outside the gene matches. The CDR3 reads CASSWSGGQETQYF. As DNA, the CDR3 is TGTGCCAGCAGCTGGTCGGGGGGCCAAGAGACCCAGTACTTC.

This clone was seen only a few times. V gene TRBV6-1 combines with J gene TRBJ2-2; the match to TRBD2 covers 7 bases. The CDR3 loop spans 17 amino acids. Germline values: CDR1 MNHNS, CDR2 SASEGT. Trimming removed 4 bases from V and 5 bases from J; junction bases left unmatched: 13. CDR3 nucleotides: TGTGCCAGCAGTGTAGGAAGCGGGATGGGAAGAACCGGGGAGCTGTTTTTT. Its protein is CASSVGSGMGRTGELFF.

This rearrangement joins TRBV2 to TRBJ1-5; 7 bases align to TRBD1. The CDR3 has 15 amino acids. The germline CDR1 and CDR2 sequences are SNHLY and FYNNEI. Trimming cost V 5 bases and J 5 bases; bases outside gene matches: 9. The DNA of the CDR3 is TGTGCCAGCAGTTCCGGGACAGCCGACTATCAGCCCCAGCATTTT. Its translation is CASSSGTADYQPQHF. The variable domain in full, with the rest retrieved from reference TRBV2 and TRBJ1-5, is EPEVTQTPSHQVTQMGQEVILRCVPISNHLYFYWYRQILGQKVEFLVSFYNNEISEKSEIFDDQFSVERPDGSNFTLKIRSTKLEDSAMYFCASSSGTADYQPQHFGDGTRLSIL.

This chain joins TRBV30 and TRBJ1-1; weak D call: TRBD1 (6 bases). CDR1 is GTSNPN, CDR2 SVGIG, per germline (reference sequence). The CDR3 has 12 amino acids. V was cut by 3 bases and J by 7 bases, with 12 bases left in between. CDR3 sequence: CAWRQGFLEAFF. CDR3 bases: TGTGCCTGGAGGCAGGGGTTCCTTGAAGCTTTCTTT.

V gene TRBV6-5 combines with J gene TRBJ1-1, with 8 bases matching TRBD1. This CDR3 contains 14 residues. Germline CDR1 reads MNHEY; CDR2 reads SVGAGI. V gave up 6 bases and J gave up 4 bases; unmatched junction bases: 7. CDR3 coding DNA: TGTGCCAGCAGGACAGGGGAGGGGTTCACTGAAGCTTTCTTT. This codes for CASRTGEGFTEAFF.

CDR3 DNA sequence: TGTGCCAGCAGCTTAACAGGGCTGAGCACTGAAGCTTTCTTT. The encoded protein is CASSLTGLSTEAFF. The chain employs TRBV7-8 and TRBJ1-1; D possibly corresponds to TRBD1 (6 bases). The germline V gene encodes CDR1 SGHVS and CDR2 FQNEAQ. Trimming shortened V by 2 bases and J by 4 bases, and 11 bases separated the two germline ends. CDR3 length: 14 residues.

This clone was observed a few times. The J gene is TRBJ1-1, the V gene TRBV28; possibly TRBD1 for D (6 bases). Trimming cost V 8 bases and J 5 bases, with 15 bases left between them. This CDR3 is 13 amino acids long. The germline gives CDR1 MDHEN, CDR2 SYDVKM. The CDR3 DNA sequence: TGTGCCAGCGGACAGAATGTCCGGACTGAAGCTTTCTTT. This sequence encodes CASGQNVRTEAFF.

This clone occurred a few times. The chain employs TRBV6-5 and TRBJ2-7; 7 bases agree with TRBD2. Germline-derived CDR1 and CDR2 are MNHEY and SVGAGI. V lost 4 bases to trimming and J lost 5 bases; unmatched junction nucleotides: 5. This CDR3 has 13 amino acids. The CDR3 DNA follows: TGTGCCAGCAGTTTGCAGGGAGGGAACGAGCAGTACTTC. It specifies CASSLQGGNEQYF.

The V and J genes are TRBV29-1 and TRBJ1-1, with D perhaps TRBD1 (5 bases). CDR3 length: 13 amino acids. The V gene's germline CDR1 is SQVTM and CDR2 ANQGSEA. V lost 6 bases, J lost 0 bases, and 11 bases lay in between. The CDR3 DNA sequence: TGCAGCGTGGGGCCCGGATTGAACACTGAAGCTTTCTTT. Residues: CSVGPGLNTEAFF.

This clone was seen once. CDR3 region: CASSGDRGYGYTF. In DNA, the CDR3 is TGTGCCAGCAGCGGCGACAGGGGATATGGCTACACCTTC. V is TRBV7-3 and J is TRBJ1-2, with TRBD1 identical over 8 bases. Germline lookup yields CDR1 SGHTA and CDR2 FQGTGA. The V segment lost 5 bases and the J segment 5 bases; nucleotides outside the gene matches: 4. The CDR3 is 13 amino acids.

This clone was detected only a few times. The V gene is TRBV14, the J gene TRBJ1-1; D possibly corresponds to TRBD1 (5 bases). Germline loops: CDR1 SGHDN, CDR2 FVKESK. The germline V and J ends were trimmed by 0 bases and 9 bases, with 11 bases remaining between them. CDR3 size: 13 residues. DNA for the CDR3: TGTGCCAGCAGCCAAGATGAAACAGGACAAGCTTTCTTT. Translation gives CASSQDETGQAFF.